These 19 T cell receptor beta chains came from one sample sequenced in a study of control samples from healthy donors and cancer patients. Using immunoSEQ multiplex PCR, the repertoire was profiled, and TCRdb retains in-frame clones only, with some absent. The repertoire has 90,000 to 110,000 clones, less than 95% of them found once; the top ten carry 3.5% to 4.5%. Source material: blood. The receptor set was obtained from a human donor in good health. The donor label of this sample is uncertain.

The count of this clone is one. The genes are TRBV28 and TRBJ1-3; possibly TRBD1 for D (6 bases). V lost 6 bases and J 2 bases, leaving 17 bases between the germline ends. The CDR3 runs to 16 residues. Per the germline V gene, CDR1 is MDHEN and CDR2 is SYDVKM. The CDR3 loop is CASSALQGTTGNTIYF. CDR3 nucleotide sequence: TGTGCCAGCAGCGCCCTCCAGGGGACCACTGGAAACACCATATATTTT.

The V gene is TRBV5-6, the J gene TRBJ1-1; tentatively, D is TRBD1 (5 bases). The CDR3 has 15 residues. V was clipped by 1 base and J by 4 bases, with 14 bases between them. Germline assignment: CDR1 SGHDT and CDR2 YYEEEE. In DNA, the CDR3 is TGTGCCAGCAGCTTGAGTTTGGGGCTAGGCACTGAAGCTTTCTTT. It is translated as CASSLSLGLGTEAFF.

J is TRBJ2-5 and V is TRBV13; D ambiguous. Trimming pared 3 bases from V and 1 base from J, leaving 0 bases between. This CDR3 is 11 amino acids long. Germline V lookup: CDR1 PRHDT, CDR2 FYEKMQ (reference sequence). CDR3 sequence reads: CASSFQETQYF. CDR3 nucleotides: TGTGCCAGCAGCTTCCAAGAGACCCAGTACTTC.

The chain recombines TRBV25-1 with TRBJ2-7; D not resolved. The CDR3 spans 14 residues. Trimming cost V 1 base and J 6 bases, with 13 bases left between them. In germline, CDR1 is MGHDK, CDR2 SYGVNS. CDR3 in amino acids: CASSESDIPGEQYF. DNA of the CDR3: TGTGCCAGCAGTGAATCCGACATCCCCGGCGAGCAGTACTTC.

This sequence joins TRBV4-1 and TRBJ1-2; tentatively, D is TRBD1 (6 bases). The CDR3 is made up of 17 amino acids. Germline CDR1 is MGHRA and CDR2 is YSYEKL. Trimming pared 4 bases from V and 8 bases from J, leaving 26 bases between. CDR3 loop: CASSPPVGGGVVSGYTF. In DNA form, the CDR3 reads TGCGCCAGCAGCCCGCCGGTGGGGGGGGGCGTAGTGTCGGGCTACACCTTC.

The rearrangement joins TRBV29-1 to TRBJ1-1; D is ambiguous. CDR1 is SQVTM and CDR2 is ANQGSEA in the germline V gene. The CDR3 totals 14 residues. The V gene lost 5 bases and the J gene lost 4 bases, with 17 bases spanning the gap. CDR3 DNA: TGCAGCGTTAGAGACGCCCTGAGAGGCACTGAAGCTTTCTTT. Protein sequence: CSVRDALRGTEAFF.

The chain recombines TRBV5-3 with TRBJ2-7, with 7 positions matching TRBD1. TRBV5-3 is classed as an ORF, of uncertain function. Unmatched junction bases numbered 6, after V lost 9 bases and J lost 0 bases. The CDR3 is 13 residues long. The CDR3 reads CAKPGQSSYEQYF. DNA of the CDR3: TGTGCCAAACCGGGACAGTCCTCCTACGAGCAGTACTTC.

The gene calls are TRBV6-5 and TRBJ1-4; the D gene is possibly TRBD1 (5 bases). Germline V lookup: CDR1 MNHEY, CDR2 SVGAGI. This CDR3 is built from 14 residues. Between the trimmed V and J ends, which lost 8 bases and 5 bases, there was a span of 15 bases. The CDR3 protein is CASHPGRRNEKLFF. In DNA, the CDR3 is TGTGCCAGCCACCCGGGACGTCGGAATGAAAAACTGTTTTTT.

V gene TRBV5-1 combines with J gene TRBJ2-3; tentative D call: TRBD1 (6 bases). CDR1 SGHRS and CDR2 YFSETQ come from the germline V gene. The CDR3 length is 16 residues. Deletions cut 8 bases from V and 6 bases from J, with 25 bases between. Here the CDR3 reads CASDTKPGQLSDTQYF. CDR3 nucleotide sequence: TGCGCCAGTGATACGAAGCCGGGACAACTATCCGATACGCAGTATTTT. The full variable domain, its missing parts supplied by reference TRBV5-1 and TRBJ2-3, is KAGVTQTPRYLIKTRGQQVTLSCSPISGHRSVSWYQQTPGQGLQFLFEYFSETQRNKGNFPGRFSGRQFSNSRSEMNVSTLELGDSALYLCASDTKPGQLSDTQYFGPGTRLTVL.

This chain connects TRBV19 to TRBJ2-3, with 7 positions matching TRBD2. This CDR3 has 14 residues. Per germline, CDR1 LNHDA and CDR2 SQIVND (reference sequence). V lost 3 bases, J lost 1 base, and 1 base stayed unmatched. In nucleotides, the CDR3 is TGTGCCAGTAGTATGGCGGGGGGCACAGATACGCAGTATTTT. Its protein is CASSMAGGTDTQYF.

This chain links TRBV7-9 with TRBJ2-5, with D perhaps matching TRBD1 (5 bases). This CDR3 region has 15 residues. Germline assignment: CDR1 SEHNR and CDR2 FQNEAQ (reference sequence). The V gene lost 5 bases and the J gene lost 3 bases, with 16 bases spanning the gap. Here the CDR3 reads CASSKRSGLEETQYF. The CDR3 nucleotides are TGTGCCAGCAGCAAGAGATCAGGGTTAGAAGAGACCCAGTACTTC.

This chain joins TRBV25-1 and TRBJ2-7; D remains unclear. V lost 3 bases to trimming and J lost 6 bases, with 21 bases between them. CDR1 is MGHDK and CDR2 is SYGVNS in the germline V gene. This CDR3 comprises 16 residues. DNA of the CDR3: TGTGCCAGCAGTGATTCCCCTGAATCGAGTTTGGCCGAGCAGTACTTC. Translated, it gives CASSDSPESSLAEQYF.

The chain employs TRBV6-5 and TRBJ1-2, with 9 positions matching TRBD1. The CDR3 spans 13 residues. With V trimmed by 7 bases and J by 8 bases, 8 bases remained unmatched. The germline CDR1 and CDR2 sequences are MNHEY and SVGAGI. The DNA of the CDR3 is TGTGCCAGCACCAGGGGACAGGGCGGGGGCTACACCTTC. Amino acid sequence: CASTRGQGGGYTF.

The V and J genes are TRBV28 and TRBJ1-5, with D perhaps matching TRBD1 (5 bases). Per the germline V gene, CDR1 is MDHEN and CDR2 is SYDVKM. CDR3 length: 15 amino acids. V gave up 5 bases and J gave up 6 bases, with 17 bases separating them. The CDR3, as DNA: TGTGCCAGCAGTCTCCTACGGGGCCTCACTCAGCCCCAGCATTTT. The encoded protein is CASSLLRGLTQPQHF.

The chain employs TRBV4-2 and TRBJ2-3; 8 nucleotides agree with TRBD1. The CDR3 runs 14 residues. V trimming: 0 bases; J trimming: 6 bases; junction bases outside the gene matches: 2. CDR1 and CDR2 (germline): LGHNA, YNFKEQ. CDR3 DNA: TGTGCCAGCAGCCAAGACCGGGACAGGGATACGCAGTATTTT. Its protein product is CASSQDRDRDTQYF.

The chain employs TRBV6-5 and TRBJ1-1; 9 bases are a match to TRBD1. V lost 6 bases and J lost 11; bases outside the gene matches: 7. The CDR3 sequence is 12 residues long. In germline, CDR1 is MNHEY, CDR2 SVGAGI. The CDR3 DNA reads TGTGCCAGCAGCTCCGGGACAGGGTATGCTTTCTTT. This codes for CASSSGTGYAFF.

The rearrangement links TRBV23-1 to TRBJ1-6, with unresolved D. TRBV23-1 is given ORF status, its function remaining uncertain. Trimming shortened V by 0 bases and J by 0 bases, and 6 bases separated the two germline ends. The CDR3 consists of 16 residues. CDR3 in amino acids: CASSQSGYSYNSPLHF. CDR3 coding DNA: TGCGCCAGCAGTCAATCTGGGTACTCCTATAATTCACCCCTCCACTTT.

The chain has TRBV27 and TRBJ1-4, with D unresolved. V dropped 8 bases and J dropped 0 bases, with 10 bases sitting between them. The CDR3 has 14 residues. The V gene's germline CDR1 is MNHEY and CDR2 SMNVEV (reference sequence). This CDR3 reads CASADPATNEKLFF. Written as DNA, the CDR3 is TGTGCCAGCGCTGACCCTGCAACTAATGAAAAACTGTTTTTT.

This rearrangement joins TRBV2 to TRBJ1-3; possibly TRBD1 for D (5 bases). V shed 7 bases and J shed 3 bases, with 16 bases lying between them. The CDR3 is made up of 15 amino acids. Per germline, CDR1 SNHLY and CDR2 FYNNEI. The CDR3 coding sequence is TGTGCCAGCACCCCGGGGCCCCGGTATGGAAACACCATATATTTT. Its protein is CASTPGPRYGNTIYF.